The 6 T cell receptor beta chains below were found in one sample sequenced in a study of T-cell reconstitution after alpha-beta-depleted transplantation in children (dated by TCRdb to about 2016). Library method: PCR. Sequenced using an Illumina HiSeq 2500. Molecular barcoding was employed in the preparation of TCR libraries, with unique molecular identifiers being used to normalize TCRbeta repertoire quantification. TCRdb handled the public reads itself, with Q25 trimming in fastp and clone calling in MiXCR, and kept productive beta chains. A single entry per CDR3 protein holds the most common genes and DNA from its merged rows. This sample comprises fewer than 550,000 distinct CDR3 sequences, about 10% of them detected only once. Approximately 15% of the sample is held by the ten biggest clonotypes. The intended sense of this specimen's treatment or condition label: allogeneic hematopoietic cell transplantation with graft depleted of TCRalphabeta T cells and CD19 B cells.

The specimen comprised PBMCs, mostly from graft donor cells, sampled 180 days after TCRalphabeta/CD19-depleted stem cell transplant. The receptor set was obtained from a female patient between 2 and 10 years old who had a stem cell transplant for aplastic anemia, so the T cells may come from the graft donor.

The chain joins TRBV12-5 to TRBJ2-3; D is unclear. V was pared by 6 bases and J by 3 bases, with 10 bases between. The CDR3 covers 13 residues. Germline V gives CDR1 LGHNT, CDR2 FRNRAP. As DNA, the CDR3 is TGTGCTAGTGGCCATCCCTGGACAGATACGCAGTATTTT. This codes for CASGHPWTDTQYF. The complete variable domain, with remaining parts taken from reference TRBV12-5 and TRBJ2-3, reads DARVTQTPRHKVTEMGQEVTMRCQPILGHNTVFWYRQTMMQGLELLAYFRNRAPLDDSGMPKDRFSAEMPDATLATLKIQPSEPRDSAVYFCASGHPWTDTQYFGPGTRLTVL.

The CDR3 protein is CASSPGGALYEQYV. The CDR3 coding sequence is TGTGCCAGCAGCCCAGGGGGGGCTTTATACGAGCAGTACGTC. The chain employs TRBV6-2 or TRBV6-3 and TRBJ2-7; the D call may be TRBD1 or TRBD2 (7 bases each). The ends were cut back, 6 bases at V and 4 bases at J, with 16 bases in the middle. The CDR3 has 14 amino acids. Per germline, CDR1 MNHEY and CDR2 SVGEGT.

This clonotype has just a few counts. This chain joins TRBV5-4 and TRBJ2-2; 13 bases agree with TRBD2. V lost 2 bases to trimming and J lost 2 bases; unmatched junction nucleotides: 3. Looked up from germline, CDR1 is SGHNT and CDR2 is YYREEE (reference sequence). The CDR3 runs to 17 residues. The CDR3 nucleotides read TGTGCCAGCAGCTTCGGACTAGCGGGAGTCAACACCGGGGAGCTGTTTTTT. Translated, it gives CASSFGLAGVNTGELFF.

This clonotype was counted between two and nine times. The rearrangement uses TRBV12-5 and TRBJ2-7, with D perhaps matching TRBD1 (5 bases). The germline V gene encodes CDR1 LGHNT and CDR2 FRNRAP. Trimming cost V 7 bases and J 2 bases, with 9 bases left between them. The CDR3 totals 12 residues. CDR3 DNA sequence: TGTGCTAGTGTTGGGGCCCCCTACGAGCAGTACGTC. Protein: CASVGAPYEQYV.

In this sample, this clonotype turned up many times. The rearrangement joins TRBV15 to TRBJ2-7, with 7 bases fitting TRBD1. CDR3 length equals 13 residues. Trimming took 9 bases from V and 0 from J; bases not matched to a gene: 5. Germline V lookup: CDR1 LNHNV, CDR2 YYDKDF (reference sequence). The CDR3 sequence: CATSRDSSYEQYV. CDR3 nucleotides: TGTGCCACTTCCAGGGACAGCTCCTACGAGCAGTACGTC.

This clonotype has only a few counts. This chain joins TRBV3-1 and TRBJ2-6; D not resolved. CDR3 length: 15 residues. Germline assignment: CDR1 LGHDT and CDR2 YNNKEL (reference sequence). V lost 4 bases to trimming and J lost 0 bases, with 7 bases between them. The CDR3 coding sequence is TGTGCCAGCAGCCCGGACCTCTCTGGGGCCAACGTCCTGACTTTC. Protein: CASSPDLSGANVLTF.